These 12 T cell receptor beta chains came from one sample sequenced in a study of lymphopenia after photon versus proton radiotherapy. Generated by immunoSEQ multiplex PCR, the TCRdb table keeps only in-frame clones and is missing some. Of roughly 15,000 clones listed, approximately 84% were seen once; the top ten hold 11%. This sample comprised peripheral blood, obtained from a patient treated with proton-based radiotherapy. The receptor source for this set is an older man with pancreatic cancer.

The rearrangement links TRBV9 to TRBJ2-7, with 9 bases identical to TRBD2. Germline assignment: CDR1 SGDLS and CDR2 YYNGEE. V was clipped by 0 bases and J by 3 bases; unmatched bases: 10. The CDR3 has 17 residues. The CDR3 loop is CASSVGEGSSGVYEQYF. The CDR3 nucleotides read TGTGCCAGCAGCGTAGGAGAAGGGTCTAGCGGGGTCTACGAGCAGTACTTC.

This clone is a singleton in its sample. The chain recombines TRBV7-9 with TRBJ2-7, with TRBD2 matching over 9 bases. V trimming: 5 bases; J trimming: 7 bases; junction bases outside the gene matches: 15. Germline V CDR1 and CDR2: SEHNR, FQNEAQ (reference sequence). The CDR3 extends over 16 amino acids. CDR3 protein: CASSQDGAGGLGEQYF. CDR3 DNA sequence: TGTGCCAGCAGCCAAGACGGAGCGGGAGGATTAGGGGAGCAGTACTTC.

The rearrangement joins TRBV12-1 to TRBJ2-7; TRBD1 reflects the table's D call only, with no check against the DNA. TRBV12-1 is recorded as a pseudogene. This CDR3 spans 16 amino acids. The CDR3 nucleotides are TGTGCCAGCAGCCATTGGGACAGGGAGTCCTCCTACGAGCAGTACTTC. Its protein is CASSHWDRESSYEQYF.

V gene TRBV18 combines with J gene TRBJ1-3, with D possibly TRBD1 on 5 matching bases. Germline V gene lookup returns CDR1 KGHSH and CDR2 LQKENI. Trimming cost V 2 bases and J 7 bases, with 24 bases left between them. The CDR3 is 18 residues long. The CDR3 spells CASSPSLGPRRLDNTIYF. CDR3 nucleotides: TGTGCCAGCTCACCATCGTTGGGACCTCGACGTTTGGATAACACCATATATTTT. Filled out from reference TRBV18 and TRBJ1-3, the complete variable domain reads NAGVMQNPRHLVRRRGQEARLRCSPMKGHSHVYWYRQLPEEGLKFMVYLQKENIIDESGMPKERFSAEFPKEGPSILRIQQVVRGDSAAYFCASSPSLGPRRLDNTIYFGEGSWLTVV.

The J gene is TRBJ1-6, the V gene TRBV19; D remains ambiguous. In germline, CDR1 is LNHDA, CDR2 SQIVND (reference sequence). There are 13 residues in the CDR3. The V end lost 10 bases, the J end lost 1 base, and 8 bases lay between the germline ends. CDR3 DNA: TGTGCCACCTCGGCGTCCTATAATTCACCCCTCCACTTT. Translating it yields CATSASYNSPLHF. The full variable domain, its missing parts supplied by reference TRBV19 and TRBJ1-6, is DGGITQSPKYLFRKEGQNVTLSCEQNLNHDAMYWYRQDPGQGLRLIYYSQIVNDFQKGDIAEGYSVSREKKESFPLTVTSAQKNPTAFYLCATSASYNSPLHFGNGTRLTVT.

V and J are TRBV9 and TRBJ1-4; D not resolved. Germline V CDR1 and CDR2: SGDLS, YYNGEE. CDR3 length: 16 amino acids. Trimming pared 0 bases from V and 0 bases from J, leaving 9 bases between. The CDR3 sequence is CASSVETAPTNEKLFF. The CDR3 DNA reads as TGTGCCAGCAGCGTAGAAACCGCCCCAACTAATGAAAAACTGTTTTTT. Together with reference TRBV9 and TRBJ1-4, the CDR3 gives the full variable domain: DSGVTQTPKHLITATGQRVTLRCSPRSGDLSVYWYQQSLDQGLQFLIQYYNGEERAKGNILERFSAQQFPDLHSELNLSSLELGDSALYFCASSVETAPTNEKLFFGSGTQLSVL.

This CDR3 is CATRSTGAATNEKLFF. Here the CDR3 DNA reads TGTGCCACCAGAAGCACAGGGGCTGCAACTAATGAAAAACTGTTTTTT. The rearrangement links TRBV15 to TRBJ1-4, with 7 bases fitting TRBD1. The CDR3 spans 16 residues. Germline lookup yields CDR1 LNHNV and CDR2 YYDKDF (reference sequence). Trimming cost V 6 bases and J 0 bases; bases outside gene matches: 7.

This chain joins TRBV19 and TRBJ1-1; no clear D. V shed 2 bases and J shed 6 bases, with 13 bases lying between them. Germline V lookup: CDR1 LNHDA, CDR2 SQIVND (reference sequence). The CDR3 has 14 residues. This CDR3 reads CASSILGGGPEAFF. CDR3 DNA sequence: TGTGCCAGTAGTATACTGGGCGGAGGGCCTGAAGCTTTCTTT.

The chain uses TRBV9 and TRBJ2-1; possibly TRBD1 for D (5 bases). From germline, CDR1 is SGDLS and CDR2 YYNGEE. V lost 4 bases, J lost 7 bases, and 9 bases lay in between. The CDR3 covers 12 residues. In DNA, the CDR3 is TGTGCCAGCAGCTTCAGGGAAAATGAGCAGTTCTTC. Protein sequence: CASSFRENEQFF.

The V gene is TRBV18, the J gene TRBJ1-5; TRBD1 might be the D (6 bases). V gave up 2 bases and J gave up 5 bases, with 7 bases separating them. The V gene's germline CDR1 is KGHSH and CDR2 LQKENI. The CDR3 loop spans 13 amino acids. As DNA, the CDR3 is TGTGCCAGCTCACCAGGGGGCGATCAGCCCCAGCATTTT. Residues: CASSPGGDQPQHF.

The rearrangement uses TRBV18 and TRBJ2-4, with 11 bases identical to TRBD2. Losses at the gene ends were 3 bases for V and 7 bases for J; bases not matched to a gene: 14. Germline V gives CDR1 KGHSH, CDR2 LQKENI. The CDR3 is 18 amino acids. Written as DNA, the CDR3 is TGTGCCAGCTCACCCGGGGTGGCTAGCGGGAGGAATGGGAACATTCAGTACTTC. It encodes CASSPGVASGRNGNIQYF.

This chain links TRBV6-5 with TRBJ2-1; D unresolved. Germline values: CDR1 MNHEY, CDR2 SVGAGI. V lost 5 bases and J 10 bases, leaving 15 bases between the germline ends. This CDR3 spans 13 amino acids. DNA for the CDR3: TGTGCCAGCAGTCCCACGAGGTTACGAGAGCAGTTCTTC. The encoded protein is CASSPTRLREQFF.